This record covers a single T cell receptor beta chain. No antigen is known for it. This sample stems from a study of cytomegalovirus exposure and HLA in healthy donors. Germline V gene sequence: CDR1 SGHTA, CDR2 FQGNSA. The CDR3 spans 13 residues. The ends lost 3 bases at V and 3 bases at J; junction bases unmatched: 1. PCR was performed using 60 Vbeta and 13 Jbeta primers. Assay: immunoSEQ multiplex PCR; the TCRdb copy retains only in-frame clones and omits some. The repertoire holds about 130,000 clones, with around 75% as singletons. General study points: Most of the TCR beta V segments (in an earlier analysis) were productive either about 87% or about 30% of the time.

The chain joins TRBV7-2 to TRBJ2-5; TRBD2 aligns across 7 bases. This clonotype originated in a young man in good health and CMV-seronegative. The source material was PBMCs. The CDR3 protein is CASSFAGEETQYF. Here the CDR3 DNA reads TGTGCCAGCAGCTTTGCGGGAGAAGAGACCCAGTACTTC. The complete variable domain, with remaining parts taken from reference TRBV7-2 and TRBJ2-5, reads GAGVSQSPSNKVTEKGKDVELRCDPISGHTALYWYRQSLGQGLEFLIYFQGNSAPDKSGLPSDRFSAERTGGSVSTLTIQRTQQEDSAVYLCASSFAGEETQYFGPGTRLLVL.